The T cell receptor (beta chain) under discussion was sequenced for a study of T cells in Graves' hyperthyroidism and ophthalmopathy. Findings of the study overall: The model forecast ophthalmopathy, anticipating it by a median approximately 6 months before onset. Most thyroid clonotypes with frequency above 0.001 were detected in blood.

Germline values: CDR1 SGHTA, CDR2 FQGNSA. This CDR3 has 12 amino acids. V lost 7 bases and J 2 bases, leaving 9 bases between the germline ends. Researchers defined stable Graves' hyperthyroidism as no ophthalmopathy progression within 18 months. TCR beta CDR3 sequences were amplified from RNA transcripts. RT-PCR in the first round (using the HTBI primer set) targeted the TCR CDR3. TCRdb itself ran the multiplex PCR reads through MiXCR, one entry per CDR3 protein. The sample lists hundreds of thousands of distinct CDR3 sequences; 16% were seen once. For this clonotype: Its target is unknown.

Sequencing used blood. This chain joins TRBV7-2 and TRBJ2-7; D uncertain. The sequence derives from a woman aged 18-30 years with Graves' hyperthyroidism. CDR3 residues: CASTPTAYEQYF. DNA for the CDR3: TGTGCCAGCACCCCCACCGCCTACGAGCAGTACTTC. Complete variable domain (other parts from reference TRBV7-2 and TRBJ2-7): GAGVSQSPSNKVTEKGKDVELRCDPISGHTALYWYRQSLGQGLEFLIYFQGNSAPDKSGLPSDRFSAERTGGSVSTLTIQRTQQEDSAVYLCASTPTAYEQYFGPGTRLTVT.